This TCR beta chain was sequenced for a study of T cells expressing NK-cell markers. Background on the study: Sorted CD3+CD56+NKG2C+, CD3+CD56+NKG2C- and CD3+CD56-NKG2C+ T-cell subsets were beta-chain profiled.

Following a re-call of the 5' RACE reads, TCRdb has one entry per CDR3 protein and lacks DNA. Recorded for this sample: some 390,000 distinct CDR3 sequences. Germline V gene lookup returns CDR1 MNHEY and CDR2 SVGEGT. This CDR3 has 18 amino acids. The sequence was obtained from a woman in her 50s in good health. The sample consisted of blood T cells: a sorted CD56 or NKG2C T cell subset, CD4+ or CD8+ T cells, or bulk PBMC T cells (not recorded which). The V call is TRBV6-2 or TRBV6-3, the J call TRBJ2-1; the TRBD2 assignment by TCRdb is unverifiable without DNA. The CDR3 here is CASSYPGLAGGTYNEQFF.